This TCR beta chain appears in the sequencing data of a study of regulatory T cells. Primers: 52 TRBV forward and 13 TRBJ reverse. The assay was immunoSEQ multiplex PCR, and TCRdb's table has in-frame clones only and misses some. The data show around 15,000 clones, more than 85% seen once. This clone has just one count. Its antigen is unknown. Study-level points and caveats: Patient CD8+ T cells trended nonsignificantly toward lower Shannon entropy than control CD8+ cells.

The sequenced sample consisted of CD8+ T cells sorted from blood. The clonotype originates from a person under 35 with CD3G deficiency.

The CDR3 sequence: CASSLVVYPTGQLYEQYF. DNA for the CDR3: TGTGCCAGCAGCTTAGTTGTGTATCCGACAGGGCAACTTTACGAGCAGTACTTC. The chain links TRBV7-9 to TRBJ2-7; 7 nucleotides agree with TRBD1. Germline trimming cut 1 base from V and 4 bases from J; bases unmatched to any gene: 16. There are 18 residues in the CDR3. Germline CDR1 and CDR2: SEHNR and FQNEAQ (reference sequence).